The 15 T cell receptor beta chains given below trace back to one sample, sequenced in a study of T cell changes during pregnancy in multiple sclerosis. Clones were read by immunoSEQ multiplex PCR, and TCRdb kept only the in-frame ones, dropping some. This table holds over 100,000 clones, more than 85% found once. Sequenced here: peripheral blood, sampled in the third trimester of pregnancy. The receptors originated from a female donor with multiple sclerosis, enrolled in a pregnancy study.

The chain recombines TRBV29-1 with TRBJ1-6; D call uncertain. Germline loops: CDR1 SQVTM, CDR2 ANQGSEA. The CDR3 is 13 amino acids. V was cut by 4 bases and J by 9 bases, with 13 bases left in between. In nucleotides, the CDR3 is TGCAGCGTTGGTGAGGGAGGAGGTTCACCCCTCCACTTT. Protein product: CSVGEGGGSPLHF.

V is TRBV10-3 and J is TRBJ1-1; D call uncertain. The germline V gene has CDR1 ENHRY and CDR2 SYGVKD. The CDR3 loop spans 13 amino acids. The V and J ends lost 3 bases and 1 base respectively, with 6 bases between them. CDR3 in amino acids: CAISDHGNTEAFF. In DNA, the CDR3 is TGTGCCATCAGTGACCACGGGAACACTGAAGCTTTCTTT.

CDR3 loop: CASSLDGGGRADEQFF. The CDR3, as DNA: TGCGCCAGCAGCTTGGACGGGGGCGGGAGGGCCGATGAGCAGTTCTTC. This chain connects TRBV5-1 to TRBJ2-1, with 9 bases lining up with TRBD2. The CDR3 has 16 amino acids. Germline CDR1 reads SGHRS; CDR2 reads YFSETQ. V lost 0 bases and J lost 8; bases outside the gene matches: 9.

The table lists this clone with a count of one. The rearrangement joins TRBV18 to TRBJ1-2; the D is unclear. Trimming took 6 bases from V and 8 from J, leaving 19 bases between them. From germline, CDR1 is KGHSH and CDR2 LQKENI. The CDR3 covers 14 residues. CDR3 bases: TGTGCCAGCTCCCCCGCGATTAGGGAGAAGGGCTACACCTTC. Protein: CASSPAIREKGYTF. Together with reference TRBV18 and TRBJ1-2, the CDR3 gives the full variable domain: NAGVMQNPRHLVRRRGQEARLRCSPMKGHSHVYWYRQLPEEGLKFMVYLQKENIIDESGMPKERFSAEFPKEGPSILRIQQVVRGDSAAYFCASSPAIREKGYTFGSGTRLTVV.

The rearrangement links TRBV11-2 to TRBJ1-4; D not certain. V was shortened by 5 bases and J by 0 bases, with 7 bases between the two germline ends. Germline CDR1 SGHAT, CDR2 FQNNGV. This CDR3 has 14 residues. The CDR3 sequence is CASSLAATNEKLFF. CDR3 coding DNA: TGTGCCAGCAGCCTAGCTGCAACTAATGAAAAACTGTTTTTT.

The V gene is TRBV5-1, the J gene TRBJ2-7; tentatively, D is TRBD2 (5 bases). CDR3 size: 14 residues. Trimming cost V 0 bases and J 1 base, with 8 bases left between them. Per the germline V gene, CDR1 is SGHRS and CDR2 is YFSETQ. DNA of the CDR3: TGCGCCAGCAGCTTGGGAGGGTGGTCCTACGAGCAGTACTTC. Protein product: CASSLGGWSYEQYF.

V is TRBV14 and J is TRBJ2-1, with TRBD2 identical over 14 bases. From germline, CDR1 is SGHDN and CDR2 FVKESK. The V segment lost 6 bases and the J segment 7 bases; nucleotides outside the gene matches: 5. CDR3 length: 15 residues. The CDR3 sequence is CASRPGLAGVNEQFF. The CDR3 nucleotides read TGTGCCAGCAGACCGGGACTAGCGGGAGTGAATGAGCAGTTCTTC.

Here the CDR3 reads CASSPTGGDTGELFF. The CDR3 coding sequence is TGTGCCAGCAGCCCCACAGGGGGAGACACCGGGGAGCTGTTTTTT. The chain is built from TRBV7-3 and TRBJ2-2; 8 nucleotides agree with TRBD1. The V and J ends lost 5 bases and 3 bases, in that order; junction bases with no gene match: 5. CDR1 is SGHTA and CDR2 is FQGTGA in the germline V gene. The CDR3 is 15 residues long.

This clone was observed a single time. The rearrangement uses TRBV4-2 and TRBJ2-7; 8 bases are a match to TRBD2. Trimming took 3 bases from V and 3 from J; bases not matched to a gene: 7. Germline V CDR1 and CDR2: LGHNA, YNFKEQ. The CDR3 has 15 amino acids. This CDR3 is CASSQDGTRDYEQYF. CDR3 in DNA: TGTGCCAGCAGCCAGGATGGGACTAGGGACTACGAGCAGTACTTC.

J is TRBJ1-3 and V is TRBV4-1; 9 positions match TRBD1. CDR1 is MGHRA and CDR2 is YSYEKL in the germline V gene. The CDR3 is 19 amino acids. V lost 0 bases to trimming and J lost 0 bases; unmatched junction nucleotides: 9. Here the CDR3 DNA reads TGCGCCAGCAGCCAAGAGGAAGGAGGACAGGGGTTCTCTGGAAACACCATATATTTT. Its protein product is CASSQEEGGQGFSGNTIYF.

The chain recombines TRBV6-1 with TRBJ1-2, with a possible D match to TRBD1 (5 bases). CDR1 and CDR2 from the germline V gene are MNHNS and SASEGT. The V end lost 1 base, the J end lost 7 bases, and 10 bases lay between the germline ends. This CDR3 contains 13 residues. CDR3: CASSEGQQIGYTF. The CDR3 DNA sequence: TGTGCCAGCAGTGAAGGACAGCAGATTGGCTACACCTTC.

The chain is built from TRBV6-1 and TRBJ2-1, with D possibly TRBD1 on 6 matching bases. Trimming cost V 7 bases and J 0 bases, with 10 bases left between them. CDR1 and CDR2 from the germline V gene are MNHNS and SASEGT. The CDR3 is 14 amino acids. The chain's CDR3 is CASNGQSSYNEQFF. For the CDR3, the DNA is TGTGCCAGCAATGGACAGAGCTCCTACAATGAGCAGTTCTTC.

The CDR3 is CASSVASGSNEQFF. The CDR3, as DNA: TGTGCCAGCAGTGTGGCTAGCGGGAGTAATGAGCAGTTCTTC. This rearrangement joins TRBV2 to TRBJ2-1; TRBD2 agrees at 10 bases. The V gene end was trimmed by 4 bases and the J gene end by 7 bases; junction bases not matched to a gene: 4. The CDR3 runs 14 residues. Germline V lookup: CDR1 SNHLY, CDR2 FYNNEI.

The chain has TRBV30 and TRBJ2-3; 11 nucleotides line up with TRBD2. Germline V lookup: CDR1 GTSNPN, CDR2 SVGIG (reference sequence). The CDR3 length is 16 residues. The V segment lost 2 bases and the J segment 2 bases; nucleotides outside the gene matches: 6. DNA for the CDR3: TGTGCCTGGAGTCGTGGACTAGCGGGTGACACAGATACGCAGTATTTT. As protein: CAWSRGLAGDTDTQYF.

The genes are TRBV18 and TRBJ1-2, with 8 bases that match TRBD1. The CDR3 has 13 residues. Looked up from germline, CDR1 is KGHSH and CDR2 is LQKENI. V lost 6 bases, J lost 4 bases, and 4 bases stayed unmatched. The CDR3 sequence: CASSGQDGYGYTF. For the CDR3, the DNA is TGTGCCAGCTCGGGACAGGATGGCTATGGCTACACCTTC.